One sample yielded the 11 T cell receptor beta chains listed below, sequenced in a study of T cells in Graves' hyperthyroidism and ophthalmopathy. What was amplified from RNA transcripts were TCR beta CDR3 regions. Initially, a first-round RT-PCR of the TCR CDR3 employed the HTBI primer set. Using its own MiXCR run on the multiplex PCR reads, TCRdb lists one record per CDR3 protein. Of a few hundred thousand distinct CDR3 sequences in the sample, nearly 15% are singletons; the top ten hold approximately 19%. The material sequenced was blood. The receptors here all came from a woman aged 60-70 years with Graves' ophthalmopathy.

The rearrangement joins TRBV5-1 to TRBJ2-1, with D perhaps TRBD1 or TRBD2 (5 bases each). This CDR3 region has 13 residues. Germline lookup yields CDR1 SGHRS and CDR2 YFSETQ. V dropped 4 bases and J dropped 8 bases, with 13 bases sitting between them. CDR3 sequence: CASSNGGRDEQFF. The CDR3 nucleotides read TGCGCCAGCAGCAATGGGGGACGGGATGAGCAGTTCTTC. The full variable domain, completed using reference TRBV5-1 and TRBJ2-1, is KAGVTQTPRYLIKTRGQQVTLSCSPISGHRSVSWYQQTPGQGLQFLFEYFSETQRNKGNFPGRFSGRQFSNSRSEMNVSTLELGDSALYLCASSNGGRDEQFFGPGTRLTVL.

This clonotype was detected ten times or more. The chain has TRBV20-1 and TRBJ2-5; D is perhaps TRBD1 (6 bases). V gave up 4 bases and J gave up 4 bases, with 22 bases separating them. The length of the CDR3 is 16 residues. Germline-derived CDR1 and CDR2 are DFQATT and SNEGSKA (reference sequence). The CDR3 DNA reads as TGCAGTGCTACTCGGACCCGGGACACCTCTGGAGAGACCCAGTACTTC. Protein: CSATRTRDTSGETQYF.

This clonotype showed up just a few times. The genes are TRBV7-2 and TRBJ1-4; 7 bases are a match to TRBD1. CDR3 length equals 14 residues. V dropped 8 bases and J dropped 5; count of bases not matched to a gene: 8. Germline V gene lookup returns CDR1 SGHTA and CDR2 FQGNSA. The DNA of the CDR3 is TGTGCCAGCCGATTTGACAGGGTCAATGAAAAACTGTTTTTT. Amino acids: CASRFDRVNEKLFF.

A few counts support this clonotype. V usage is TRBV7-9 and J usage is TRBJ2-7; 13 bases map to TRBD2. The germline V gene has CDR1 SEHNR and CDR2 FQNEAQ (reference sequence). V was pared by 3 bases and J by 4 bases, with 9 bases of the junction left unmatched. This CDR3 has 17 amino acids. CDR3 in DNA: TGTGCCAGCAGCTTGCCCGGGACTAGCGGGAAATCGTACGAGCAGTACTTC. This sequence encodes CASSLPGTSGKSYEQYF.

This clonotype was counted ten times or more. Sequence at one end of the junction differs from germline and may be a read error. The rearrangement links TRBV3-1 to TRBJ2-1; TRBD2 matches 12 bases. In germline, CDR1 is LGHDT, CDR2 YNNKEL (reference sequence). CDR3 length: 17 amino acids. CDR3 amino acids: CASRQEGTSGHYNEQFF. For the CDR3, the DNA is TGTGCCAGCAGACAAGAGGGGACTAGCGGGCATTACAATGAGCAGTTCTTC.

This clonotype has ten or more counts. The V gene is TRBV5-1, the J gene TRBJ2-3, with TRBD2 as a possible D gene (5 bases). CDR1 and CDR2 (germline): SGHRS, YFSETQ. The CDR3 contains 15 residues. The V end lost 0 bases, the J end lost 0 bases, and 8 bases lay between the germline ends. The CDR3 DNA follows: TGCGCCAGCAGCTTGGAGGGAGTCAGCACAGATACGCAGTATTTT. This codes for CASSLEGVSTDTQYF. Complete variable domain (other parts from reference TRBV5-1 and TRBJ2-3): KAGVTQTPRYLIKTRGQQVTLSCSPISGHRSVSWYQQTPGQGLQFLFEYFSETQRNKGNFPGRFSGRQFSNSRSEMNVSTLELGDSALYLCASSLEGVSTDTQYFGPGTRLTVL.

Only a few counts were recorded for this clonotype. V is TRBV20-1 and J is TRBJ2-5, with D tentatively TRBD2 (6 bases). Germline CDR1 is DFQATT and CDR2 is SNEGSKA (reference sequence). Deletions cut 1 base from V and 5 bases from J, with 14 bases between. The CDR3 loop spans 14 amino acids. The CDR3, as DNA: TGCAGTGCTAGAGTTGGAACTAGCAGTGAGACCCAGTACTTC. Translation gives CSARVGTSSETQYF.

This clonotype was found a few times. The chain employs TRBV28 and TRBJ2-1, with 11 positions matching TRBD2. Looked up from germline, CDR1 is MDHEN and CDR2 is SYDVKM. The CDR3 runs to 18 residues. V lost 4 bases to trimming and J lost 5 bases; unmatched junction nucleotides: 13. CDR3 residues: CASSSLRLAGYVDNEQFF. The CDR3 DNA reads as TGTGCCAGCAGTTCCTTAAGACTAGCGGGATATGTAGACAATGAGCAGTTCTTC. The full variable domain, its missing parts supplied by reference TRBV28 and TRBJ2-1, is DVKVTQSSRYLVKRTGEKVFLECVQDMDHENMFWYRQDPGLGLRLIYFSYDVKMKEKGDIPEGYSVSREKKERFSLILESASTNQTSMYLCASSSLRLAGYVDNEQFFGPGTRLTVL.

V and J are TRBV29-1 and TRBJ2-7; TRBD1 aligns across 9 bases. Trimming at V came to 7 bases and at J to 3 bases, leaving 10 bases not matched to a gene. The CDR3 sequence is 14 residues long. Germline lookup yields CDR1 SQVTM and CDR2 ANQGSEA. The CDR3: CSELGTGKIYEQYF. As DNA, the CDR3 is TGCAGCGAACTCGGGACAGGGAAAATCTACGAGCAGTACTTC.

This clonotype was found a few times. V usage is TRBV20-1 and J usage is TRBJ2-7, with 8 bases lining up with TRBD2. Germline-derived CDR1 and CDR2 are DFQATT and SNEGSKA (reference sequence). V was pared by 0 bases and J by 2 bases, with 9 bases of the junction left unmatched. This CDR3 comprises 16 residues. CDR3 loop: CSARDGGVRSTYEQYF. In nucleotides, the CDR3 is TGCAGTGCTAGAGACGGGGGGGTGCGGTCTACCTACGAGCAGTACTTC.

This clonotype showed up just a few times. CDR3 sequence (DNA): TGTGCCAGCAGTTCCGCCGACGGGAGGGGGCAGCCCCAGCATTTT. It yields the protein CASSSADGRGQPQHF. V is TRBV6-5 and J is TRBJ1-5; maybe TRBD1 (6 bases). Trimming removed 4 bases at V and 7 bases at J, with 17 bases between. Germline CDR1 MNHEY, CDR2 SVGAGI. CDR3 length equals 15 residues.